This T cell receptor (beta chain) stems from a study of blood T cells in healthy people across ages. The V gene lost 5 bases and the J gene lost 5 bases, with 18 bases spanning the gap. This CDR3 spans 15 amino acids. The germline V gene has CDR1 SGHVS and CDR2 FQNEAQ. Combining a sample-barcoded 5' primer with a J-beta primer mix, a second PCR ran for roughly 7 to 11 cycles. Each sample provided no less than 2.5 million CDR3-containing paired-end reads. MiXCR, run by TCRdb on the 5' RACE reads, gives a single entry per CDR3 protein. The sample has around 1,700,000 distinct CDR3 sequences; roughly 28% are singletons. With each sample, at least 5 micrograms of total RNA were extracted. Only a few counts were recorded for this clonotype.

Material: blood. The sequence was collected from a woman aged 25-40 years in good health. The rearrangement uses TRBV7-8 and TRBJ2-5, with D tentatively TRBD2 (5 bases). CDR3 region: CASSPGLWMGETQYF. The CDR3 DNA is TGTGCCAGCAGCCCAGGACTCTGGATGGGGGAGACCCAGTACTTC.